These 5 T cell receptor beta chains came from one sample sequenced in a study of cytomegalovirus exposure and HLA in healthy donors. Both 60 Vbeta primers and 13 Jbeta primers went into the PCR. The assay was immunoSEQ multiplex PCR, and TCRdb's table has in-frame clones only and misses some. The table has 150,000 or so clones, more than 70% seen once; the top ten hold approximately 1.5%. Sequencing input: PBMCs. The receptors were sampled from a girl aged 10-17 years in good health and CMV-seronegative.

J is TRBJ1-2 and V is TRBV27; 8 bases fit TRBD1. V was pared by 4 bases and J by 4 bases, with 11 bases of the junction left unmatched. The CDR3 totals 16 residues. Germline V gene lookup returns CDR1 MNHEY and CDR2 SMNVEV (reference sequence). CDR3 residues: CASSSGGPQQIYGYTF. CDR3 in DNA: TGTGCCAGCAGTTCAGGGGGCCCTCAACAAATCTATGGCTACACCTTC.

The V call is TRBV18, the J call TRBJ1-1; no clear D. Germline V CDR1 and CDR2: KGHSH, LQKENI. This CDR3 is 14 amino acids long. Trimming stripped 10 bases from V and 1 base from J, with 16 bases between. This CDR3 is CATLRSGGNTEAFF. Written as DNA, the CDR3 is TGTGCCACCCTACGTTCTGGTGGGAACACTGAAGCTTTCTTT.

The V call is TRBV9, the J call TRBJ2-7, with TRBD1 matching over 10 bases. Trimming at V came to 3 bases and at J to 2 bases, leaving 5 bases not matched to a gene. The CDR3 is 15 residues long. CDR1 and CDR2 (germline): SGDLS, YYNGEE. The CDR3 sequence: CASSARQGAAYEQYF. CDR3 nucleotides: TGTGCCAGCAGCGCCAGACAGGGGGCGGCCTACGAGCAGTACTTC.

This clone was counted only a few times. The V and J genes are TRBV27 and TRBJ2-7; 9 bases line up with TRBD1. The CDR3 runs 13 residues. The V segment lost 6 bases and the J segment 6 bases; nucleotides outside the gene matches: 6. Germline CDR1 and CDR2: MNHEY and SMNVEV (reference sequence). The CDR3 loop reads CASRYGTGTEQYF. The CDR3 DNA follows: TGTGCCAGCAGGTACGGGACAGGGACCGAGCAGTACTTC.

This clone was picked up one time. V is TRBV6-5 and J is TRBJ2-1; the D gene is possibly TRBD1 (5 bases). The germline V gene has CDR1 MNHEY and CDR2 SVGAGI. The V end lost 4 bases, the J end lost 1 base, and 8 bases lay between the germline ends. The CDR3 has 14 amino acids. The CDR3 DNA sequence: TGTGCCAGCAGTTCCCCAGGGTCCTACAATGAGCAGTTCTTC. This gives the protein CASSSPGSYNEQFF.